The rows below give T cell receptor beta chains drawn from one sample of a study of cytomegalovirus exposure and HLA in healthy donors. TCRdb's copy holds only in-frame clones and misses some; the assay was immunoSEQ multiplex PCR. The sample has 200,000 to 250,000 clones, about 78% seen once. The sequencing input was PBMCs. The source is a woman younger than 45 in good health and CMV-seronegative. The CDR3 runs from the conserved cysteine through the conserved F or W. D genes are given only for firm matches. The size entry is marked missing in some rows and otherwise reads once, few, many or a size class.

D,length,J,size,V,CDR3,DNA
TRBD1,15,TRBJ1-1,NA,TRBV5-1,CASNYIPGQYTEAFF,TGCGCCAGCAATTATATCCCGGGACAGTACACTGAAGCTTTCTTT
TRBD1,16,TRBJ1-1,once,TRBV9,CASSVAWDSMNTEAFF,TGTGCCAGCAGCGTAGCGTGGGACAGCATGAACACTGAAGCTTTCTTT
TRBD1,19,TRBJ1-6,once,TRBV13,CASSRSRDRGSKRNSPLHF,TGTGCCAGCAGCCGATCGAGGGACAGGGGATCCAAGCGGAATTCACCCCTCCACTTT
TRBD2,13,TRBJ2-7,NA,TRBV2,CASSGGRSYEQYF,TGTGCCAGCAGCGGCGGGAGGTCCTACGAGCAGTACTTC
NA,15,TRBJ1-5,NA,TRBV19,CASSPGSTSNQPQHF,TGTGCCAGTAGTCCCGGGAGCACTTCCAATCAGCCCCAGCATTTT
NA,15,TRBJ1-1,NA,TRBV7-9,CASSLLQTLNTEAFF,TGTGCCAGCAGCTTACTGCAGACTCTAAACACTGAAGCTTTCTTT
NA,15,TRBJ2-5,NA,TRBV18,CASSPLSGSQETQYF,TGTGCCAGCTCACCACTGTCAGGTTCCCAAGAGACCCAGTACTTC
NA,14,TRBJ1-3,once,TRBV7-6,CASSASTQGNTIYF,TGTGCCAGCAGCGCTAGCACACAGGGAAACACCATATATTTT
NA,18,TRBJ1-5,few,TRBV4-2,CASSQVLLGASGNQPQHF,TGTGCCAGCAGCCAAGTCCTCTTGGGGGCGTCCGGCAATCAGCCCCAGCATTTT
NA,14,TRBJ1-2,NA,TRBV11-2,CASSLGQGNYGYTF,TGTGCCAGCAGCTTAGGTCAGGGGAACTATGGCTACACCTTC
NA,11,TRBJ2-7,NA,TRBV27,CASSLWSEQYF,TGTGCCAGCAGTTTATGGAGCGAGCAGTACTTC
NA,14,TRBJ1-6,NA,TRBV19,CASSITGLSSPLHF,TGTGCCAGTAGTATTACAGGATTGAGTTCACCCCTCCACTTT
NA,17,TRBJ2-4,NA,TRBV29-1,CSASPGSGRGEKNIQYF,TGCAGCGCTTCCCCAGGATCTGGGAGGGGGGAAAAAAACATTCAGTACTTC
TRBD2,14,TRBJ2-1,NA,TRBV15,CATSRLAGGPQEFF,TGTGCCACCAGCAGGTTAGCGGGAGGGCCTCAAGAGTTCTTC
NA,14,TRBJ1-1,NA,TRBV18,CASSPSRVNTEAFF,TGTGCCAGCTCACCGAGCAGGGTGAACACTGAAGCTTTCTTT
NA,12,TRBJ1-4,NA,TRBV5-6,CASSLGGRKLFF,TGTGCCAGCAGCTTGGGAGGCCGAAAACTGTTTTTT
NA,13,TRBJ2-7,NA,TRBV5-1,CASRWTASYEQYF,TGCGCCAGCAGGTGGACAGCGTCCTACGAGCAGTACTTC
NA,13,TRBJ2-3,NA,TRBV5-6,CASSLTSPDTQYF,TGTGCCAGCAGCCTTACTAGCCCAGATACGCAGTATTTT
TRBD1,15,TRBJ1-4,NA,TRBV4-1,CASSQLRGRLGKLFF,TGCGCCAGCAGCCAACTCAGGGGGCGCTTAGGAAAACTGTTTTTT
TRBD1,16,TRBJ2-3,NA,TRBV7-9,CASTVGLTGYMDTQYF,TGTGCCAGCACCGTAGGATTGACAGGGTACATGGATACGCAGTATTTT
TRBD1,15,TRBJ1-4,few,TRBV6-1,CASIPPQGGWEKLFF,TGTGCCAGCATTCCCCCACAGGGGGGTTGGGAAAAACTGTTTTTT
NA,11,TRBJ1-2,NA,TRBV7-9,CASSLLQGGIF,TGTGCCAGCAGCCTCCTACAGGGAGGGATCTTC
TRBD1,17,TRBJ2-7,NA,TRBV11-2,CASSLSVGQGISYEQYF,TGTGCCAGCAGCTTATCTGTGGGACAGGGTATTTCCTACGAGCAGTACTTC
NA,17,TRBJ1-2,NA,TRBV5-1,CASSRDPGQRANYGYTF,TGCGCCAGCAGCCGCGACCCAGGACAGAGAGCTAACTATGGCTACACCTTC
TRBD1,14,TRBJ1-2,NA,TRBV6-6,CASSSRQGVVGYTF,TGTGCCAGCAGTTCTAGACAGGGGGTAGTTGGCTACACCTTC
TRBD2,16,TRBJ2-7,NA,TRBV6-6,CASSARGVSGSYEQYF,TGTGCCAGCAGTGCCCGGGGGGTTAGCGGAAGTTACGAGCAGTACTTC
NA,12,TRBJ2-7,NA,TRBV30,CAWSVRSYEQYF,TGTGCCTGGAGTGTCCGCAGCTACGAGCAGTACTTC
NA,17,TRBJ2-7,few,TRBV5-8,CASSNRKGGLLPYEQYF,TGTGCCAGCAGCAACCGGAAAGGGGGTCTTCTACCCTACGAGCAGTACTTC
NA,14,TRBJ2-2,NA,TRBV29-1,CSVVGRLNTGELFF,TGCAGCGTTGTGGGCAGATTGAACACCGGGGAGCTGTTTTTT
NA,14,TRBJ2-1,NA,TRBV6-5,CASRRWSSYNEQFF,TGTGCCAGCAGACGGTGGAGCTCCTACAATGAGCAGTTCTTC
TRBD1,17,TRBJ2-1,NA,TRBV18,CASSPVTGVGFGNEQFF,TGTGCCAGCTCACCAGTTACAGGGGTGGGTTTCGGCAATGAGCAGTTCTTC
TRBD1,16,TRBJ1-1,once,TRBV6-1,CASSEPGQGLNTEAFF,TGTGCCAGCAGTGAACCAGGACAGGGGTTGAACACTGAAGCTTTCTTT
NA,12,TRBJ1-6,NA,TRBV19,CASSGEWETLHF,TGTGCCAGTAGTGGGGAATGGGAGACCCTCCACTTT
NA,12,TRBJ2-7,NA,TRBV5-1,CASSRSGGEQYF,TGCGCCAGCAGTAGGTCCGGAGGCGAGCAGTACTTC
NA,13,TRBJ2-3,NA,TRBV28,CAAGGGGLDTQYF,TGTGCCGCTGGAGGGGGGGGTTTAGATACGCAGTATTTT
NA,17,TRBJ2-5,once,TRBV4-1,CASSHIGRKGAGETQYF,TGCGCCAGCAGCCATATTGGGAGGAAGGGGGCAGGAGAGACCCAGTACTTC
NA,12,TRBJ2-3,NA,TRBV19,CASKSRLDTQYF,TGTGCCAGTAAGTCGCGACTAGATACGCAGTATTTT
NA,15,TRBJ2-2,NA,TRBV5-1,CASSLVGLAFGELFF,TGCGCCAGCAGCTTGGTAGGGCTAGCGTTCGGGGAGCTGTTTTTT